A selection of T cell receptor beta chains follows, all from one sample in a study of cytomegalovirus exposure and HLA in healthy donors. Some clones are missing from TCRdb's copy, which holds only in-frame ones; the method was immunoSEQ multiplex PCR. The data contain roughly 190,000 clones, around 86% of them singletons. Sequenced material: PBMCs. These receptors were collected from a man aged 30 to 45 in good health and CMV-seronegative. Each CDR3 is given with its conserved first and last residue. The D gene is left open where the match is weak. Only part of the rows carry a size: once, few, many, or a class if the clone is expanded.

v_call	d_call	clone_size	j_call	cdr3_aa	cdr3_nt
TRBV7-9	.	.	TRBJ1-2	CASSTGDYGYTF	TGTGCCAGCAGTACGGGGGACTATGGCTACACCTTC
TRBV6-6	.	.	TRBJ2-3	CASSYVADTQYF	TGTGCCAGCAGTTACGTAGCAGATACGCAGTATTTT
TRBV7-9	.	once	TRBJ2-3	CASSSGQHTDTQYF	TGTGCCAGCAGCTCCGGACAGCACACAGATACGCAGTATTTT
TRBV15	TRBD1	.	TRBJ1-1	CATSSRSYRGPNTEAFF	TGTGCCACCAGCAGCAGAAGTTACAGGGGCCCAAACACTGAAGCTTTCTTT
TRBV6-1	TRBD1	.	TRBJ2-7	CASSSRDSPYEQYF	TGTGCCAGCAGTTCCCGGGACAGTCCCTACGAGCAGTACTTC
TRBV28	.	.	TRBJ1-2	CASRRTGTNYGYTF	TGTGCCAGCAGACGTACAGGGACTAACTATGGCTACACCTTC
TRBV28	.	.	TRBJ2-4	CASSLQGFAKNIQYF	TGTGCCAGCAGTTTACAGGGTTTTGCCAAAAACATTCAGTACTTC
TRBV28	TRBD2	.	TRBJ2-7	CASAKSGAYEQYF	TGTGCCAGTGCCAAAAGCGGGGCTTACGAGCAGTACTTC
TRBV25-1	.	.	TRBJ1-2	CASSDGFLEYGYTF	TGTGCCAGCAGTGACGGGTTCCTAGAATATGGCTACACCTTC
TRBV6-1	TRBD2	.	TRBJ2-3	CASITGLAADTQYF	TGTGCCAGCATAACGGGACTAGCGGCAGATACGCAGTATTTT
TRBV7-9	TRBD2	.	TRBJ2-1	CASSLAWSGGANEQFF	TGTGCCAGCAGCTTAGCCTGGAGCGGGGGGGCAAATGAGCAGTTCTTC
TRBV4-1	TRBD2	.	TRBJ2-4	CASSPGVLAGGPRKKNIQYF	TGCGCCAGCAGCCCGGGTGTGCTAGCGGGAGGGCCTAGGAAAAAAAACATTCAGTACTTC
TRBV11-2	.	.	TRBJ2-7	CASSLNWGGGQRASYEQYF	TGTGCCAGCAGCTTAAATTGGGGGGGCGGGCAACGAGCCTCCTACGAGCAGTACTTC
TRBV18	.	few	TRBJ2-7	CASSPSSYEQYF	TGTGCCAGCTCACCGTCATCCTACGAGCAGTACTTC
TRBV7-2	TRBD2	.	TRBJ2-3	CASRWTGGTDTQYF	TGTGCCAGCAGGTGGACGGGGGGGACAGATACGCAGTATTTT
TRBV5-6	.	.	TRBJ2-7	CASSSMALVHEQYF	TGTGCCAGCAGTAGCATGGCTTTGGTACACGAGCAGTACTTC
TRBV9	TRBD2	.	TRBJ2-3	CASSVGAGGSDTQYF	TGTGCCAGCAGCGTAGGAGCGGGGGGGTCAGATACGCAGTATTTT
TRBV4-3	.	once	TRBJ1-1	CASSRGGAEKAFF	TGCGCCAGCAGCCGGGGCGGAGCAGAGAAAGCTTTCTTT
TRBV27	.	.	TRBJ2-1	CASSDQGLDEQFF	TGTGCCAGCAGTGACCAGGGGTTAGATGAGCAGTTCTTC
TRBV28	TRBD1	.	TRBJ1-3	CASSRDRTNTIYF	TGTGCCAGCAGCCGGGACAGGACAAACACCATATATTTT
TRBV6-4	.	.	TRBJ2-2	CASSGQPNTGELFF	TGTGCCAGCAGTGGACAGCCCAACACCGGGGAGCTGTTTTTT
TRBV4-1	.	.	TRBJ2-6	CASSQDPPFLSGANVLTF	TGCGCCAGCAGCCAAGATCCCCCGTTTCTCTCTGGGGCCAACGTCCTGACTTTC
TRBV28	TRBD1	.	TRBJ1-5	CASSFGQGNQPQHF	TGTGCCAGCAGTTTTGGACAGGGCAATCAGCCCCAGCATTTT
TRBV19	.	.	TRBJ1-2	CASSGRNYGYTF	TGTGCCAGTAGTGGCAGAAACTATGGCTACACCTTC
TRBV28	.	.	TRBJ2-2	CASFSGGADTGELFF	TGTGCCAGCTTTTCTGGGGGCGCGGACACCGGGGAGCTGTTTTTT
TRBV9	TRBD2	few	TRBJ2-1	CASCALADYNEQFF	TGTGCCAGCTGTGCACTAGCGGATTACAATGAGCAGTTCTTC
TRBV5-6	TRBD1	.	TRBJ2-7	CASSLAGQGVSYEQYF	TGTGCCAGCAGCTTGGCCGGGCAGGGGGTTTCCTACGAGCAGTACTTC
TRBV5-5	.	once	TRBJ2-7	CASSLLGSGPYEQYF	TGTGCCAGCAGCTTGCTGGGGAGCGGGCCCTACGAGCAGTACTTC
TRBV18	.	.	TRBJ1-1	CASSPPVALGGSGEAFF	TGTGCCAGCTCACCACCGGTTGCTTTGGGGGGGTCGGGTGAAGCTTTCTTT
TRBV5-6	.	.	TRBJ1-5	CASSLFTGTHQPQHF	TGTGCCAGCAGCTTGTTTACGGGAACTCATCAGCCCCAGCATTTT
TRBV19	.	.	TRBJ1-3	CASSTSAGNTIYF	TGTGCCAGTAGTACATCAGCTGGAAACACCATATATTTT
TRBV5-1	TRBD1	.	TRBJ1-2	CASSLGQGDYGYTF	TGCGCCAGCAGCTTGGGACAGGGGGACTATGGCTACACCTTC
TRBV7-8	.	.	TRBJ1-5	CASSLMKGQPQHF	TGTGCCAGCAGCCTCATGAAGGGGCAGCCCCAGCATTTT
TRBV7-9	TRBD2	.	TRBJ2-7	CASSFGGALKTSGRYEQYF	TGTGCCAGCAGCTTTGGGGGGGCCCTTAAGACTAGCGGGAGATACGAGCAGTACTTC
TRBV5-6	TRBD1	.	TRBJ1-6	CASSLGTGAYNSPLHF	TGTGCCAGCAGCTTGGGGACAGGGGCCTATAATTCACCCCTCCACTTT
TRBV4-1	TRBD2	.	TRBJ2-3	CASRTTSGTDTQYF	TGCGCCAGCAGGACTACTAGCGGCACAGATACGCAGTATTTT
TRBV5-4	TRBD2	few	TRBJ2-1	CASSLSGGGSYNEQFF	TGCGCCAGCAGCTTGAGCGGGGGGGGCTCCTACAATGAGCAGTTCTTC
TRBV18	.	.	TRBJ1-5	CASSPASNQPQHF	TGTGCCAGCTCACCAGCCAGTAATCAGCCCCAGCATTTT
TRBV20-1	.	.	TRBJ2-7	CSAGQGYEQYF	TGCAGTGCTGGGCAGGGCTACGAGCAGTACTTC
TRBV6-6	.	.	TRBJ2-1	CASSPEVVQYNEQFF	TGTGCCAGCAGCCCTGAGGTAGTACAATACAATGAGCAGTTCTTC
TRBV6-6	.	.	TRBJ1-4	CASSTADSLNEKLFF	TGTGCCAGCAGTACCGCAGACAGCCTTAATGAAAAACTGTTTTTT
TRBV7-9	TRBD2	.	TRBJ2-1	CASSSEAGVSYNEQFF	TGTGCCAGCAGCTCCGAAGCGGGAGTATCCTACAATGAGCAGTTCTTC
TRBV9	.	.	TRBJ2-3	CASERGGTSTDTQYF	TGTGCCAGCGAGAGGGGCGGGACCAGCACAGATACGCAGTATTTT
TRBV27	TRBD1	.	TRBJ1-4	CASSFGQERGNEKLFF	TGTGCCAGCAGTTTCGGACAGGAGAGGGGTAATGAAAAACTGTTTTTT
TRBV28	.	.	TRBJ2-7	CASSFPDTVSYEQYF	TGTGCCAGCAGTTTCCCCGACACTGTCTCCTACGAGCAGTACTTC
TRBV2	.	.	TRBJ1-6	CASSGAGRHNSPLHF	TGTGCCAGCAGTGGCGCAGGCCGGCATAATTCACCCCTCCACTTT
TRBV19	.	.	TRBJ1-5	CASSNSRTAQPQHF	TGTGCCAGTAGTAATTCGCGGACAGCTCAGCCCCAGCATTTT
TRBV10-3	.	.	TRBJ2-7	CAISENREQYF	TGTGCCATCAGTGAAAACAGGGAGCAGTACTTC
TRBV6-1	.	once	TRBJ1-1	CASRGQNTEAFF	TGTGCCAGCAGGGGACAGAACACTGAAGCTTTCTTT
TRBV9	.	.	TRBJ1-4	CASSPGAREEKLFF	TGTGCCAGCAGCCCAGGGGCGAGGGAAGAAAAACTGTTTTTT
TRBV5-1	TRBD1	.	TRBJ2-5	CASSLPQGFETQYF	TGCGCCAGCAGCTTGCCACAGGGGTTCGAGACCCAGTACTTC